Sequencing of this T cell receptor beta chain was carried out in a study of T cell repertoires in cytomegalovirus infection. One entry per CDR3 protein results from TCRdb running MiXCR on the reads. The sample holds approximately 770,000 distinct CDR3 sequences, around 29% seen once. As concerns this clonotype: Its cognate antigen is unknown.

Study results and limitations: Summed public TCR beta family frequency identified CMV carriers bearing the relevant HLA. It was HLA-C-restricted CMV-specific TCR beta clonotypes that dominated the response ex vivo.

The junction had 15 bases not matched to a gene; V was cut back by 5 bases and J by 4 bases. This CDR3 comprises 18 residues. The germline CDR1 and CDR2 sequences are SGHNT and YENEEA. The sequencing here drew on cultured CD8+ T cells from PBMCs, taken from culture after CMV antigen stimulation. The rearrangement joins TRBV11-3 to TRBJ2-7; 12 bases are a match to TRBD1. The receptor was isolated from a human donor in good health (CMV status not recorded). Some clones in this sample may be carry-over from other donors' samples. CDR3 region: CASSPHKGTGGSPYEQYV. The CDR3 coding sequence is TGTGCCAGCAGCCCCCATAAAGGGACAGGGGGCTCGCCTTACGAGCAGTACGTC.